The 19 T cell receptor beta chains given below trace back to one sample, sequenced in a study of blood T cell repertoires in COVID-19. The method was immunoSEQ multiplex PCR; TCRdb's version includes in-frame clones alone and lacks a portion of them. The table lists about 230,000 clones, 80% to 90% of them singletons, with under 2.5% in the top ten. The sequencing sample was made of peripheral blood. These receptors were taken from a man between 40 and 49 years old who had recovered from COVID-19.

This rearrangement joins TRBV27 to TRBJ1-1; 7 nucleotides align to TRBD1. The CDR3 has 17 amino acids. Germline V gives CDR1 MNHEY, CDR2 SMNVEV (reference sequence). Trimming removed 6 bases from V and 0 bases from J; junction bases left unmatched: 13. CDR3 sequence reads: CASSRLRKTGVNTEAFF. CDR3 in DNA: TGTGCCAGCAGCCGATTAAGAAAAACAGGGGTGAACACTGAAGCTTTCTTT.

This clone was recorded at least ten times. The V call is TRBV30, the J call TRBJ1-5, with D tentatively TRBD1 (6 bases). V gave up 0 bases and J gave up 8 bases, with 11 bases separating them. Germline-derived CDR1 and CDR2 are GTSNPN and SVGIG (reference sequence). This CDR3 contains 13 residues. CDR3 in DNA: TGTGCCTGGAGTGTACAGGGAAATGAGCCCCAGCATTTT. As protein: CAWSVQGNEPQHF.

V usage is TRBV28 and J usage is TRBJ2-7; TRBD2 agrees at 16 bases. The V and J ends lost 3 bases and 4 bases, in that order; junction bases with no gene match: 6. There are 17 residues in the CDR3. CDR1 and CDR2 (germline): MDHEN, SYDVKM. In DNA form, the CDR3 reads TGTGCCAGCAGTTTGGGGACTAGCGGGAGGGCCCAATACGAGCAGTACTTC. This translates into CASSLGTSGRAQYEQYF.

The gene calls are TRBV5-4 and TRBJ1-1; D is possibly TRBD1 (6 bases). The CDR3 sequence is 15 residues long. The V end lost 4 bases, the J end lost 7 bases, and 20 bases lay between the germline ends. Looked up from germline, CDR1 is SGHNT and CDR2 is YYREEE (reference sequence). The CDR3 region is CASSLPRTGPDEAFF. CDR3 sequence (DNA): TGTGCCAGCAGCCTCCCCCGAACAGGGCCTGATGAAGCTTTCTTT.

J is TRBJ1-1 and V is TRBV7-8; D not certain. Germline lookup yields CDR1 SGHVS and CDR2 FQNEAQ. This CDR3 contains 12 residues. Deletions cut 2 bases from V and 11 bases from J, with 12 bases between. DNA for the CDR3: TGTGCCAGCAGCTTAAATCGACGGGGTGCTTTCTTT. Protein product: CASSLNRRGAFF.

This clone was observed a few times. V is TRBV5-1 and J is TRBJ1-1; 7 nucleotides match TRBD1. CDR1 and CDR2 from the germline V gene are SGHRS and YFSETQ. CDR3 length equals 14 residues. V shed 3 bases and J 2 bases; nucleotides not matched to a gene: 4. CDR3 protein: CASSWRQGNTEAFF. For the CDR3, the DNA is TGCGCCAGCAGCTGGCGACAGGGTAACACTGAAGCTTTCTTT.

This clone was seen a handful of times. The CDR3 sequence is CASSPRQGMAEQFF. Here the CDR3 DNA reads TGTGCCAGCAGCCCCCGACAGGGAATGGCTGAGCAGTTCTTC. This rearrangement joins TRBV7-2 to TRBJ2-1; TRBD1 agrees at 7 bases. With V trimmed by 5 bases and J by 9 bases, 10 bases remained unmatched. Germline values: CDR1 SGHTA, CDR2 FQGNSA. The CDR3 totals 14 residues. Combining the CDR3 with reference TRBV7-2 and TRBJ2-1 gives the whole variable domain GAGVSQSPSNKVTEKGKDVELRCDPISGHTALYWYRQSLGQGLEFLIYFQGNSAPDKSGLPSDRFSAERTGGSVSTLTIQRTQQEDSAVYLCASSPRQGMAEQFFGPGTRLTVL.

V and J are TRBV6-5 and TRBJ2-7; the D gene is possibly TRBD1 (5 bases). The V end was cut by 0 bases, the J end by 0 bases, with 9 bases between. CDR3 length: 15 amino acids. Germline assignment: CDR1 MNHEY and CDR2 SVGAGI. CDR3 DNA: TGTGCCAGCAGTTACTCGACAGCCTTCTCCTACGAGCAGTACTTC. Its translation is CASSYSTAFSYEQYF.

This chain connects TRBV6-2 or TRBV6-3 to TRBJ2-7; D may be TRBD2 (6 bases). With 5 bases removed from V and 2 bases from J, the gap between germline ends came to 10 bases. This CDR3 is 13 amino acids long. Germline CDR1 reads MNHEY; CDR2 reads SVGEGT. The CDR3 reads CASSRDLTYEQYF. For the CDR3, the DNA is TGTGCCAGCAGTCGGGACTTAACCTACGAGCAGTACTTC.

The V gene is TRBV14, the J gene TRBJ2-7; a possible D gene is TRBD1 (6 bases). From germline, CDR1 is SGHDN and CDR2 FVKESK. This CDR3 comprises 17 residues. V lost 1 base to trimming and J lost 2 bases, with 18 bases between them. The CDR3 DNA follows: TGTGCCAGCAGCCAAGGGCTCTGGGGCAGGGGCCCCTACGAGCAGTACTTC. This codes for CASSQGLWGRGPYEQYF. The variable domain in full, completed from reference TRBV14 and TRBJ2-7, reads EAGVTQFPSHSVIEKGQTVTLRCDPISGHDNLYWYRRVMGKEIKFLLHFVKESKQDESGMPNNRFLAERTGGTYSTLKVQPAELEDSGVYFCASSQGLWGRGPYEQYFGPGTRLTVT.

In this sample, this clone turned up many times. This chain joins TRBV10-3 and TRBJ1-5, with D tentatively TRBD1 (5 bases). Germline assignment: CDR1 ENHRY and CDR2 SYGVKD. The V end was cut by 5 bases, the J end by 3 bases, with 17 bases between. CDR3 size: 16 residues. Here the CDR3 reads CAISPSEGTSNQPQHF. The CDR3 region has the DNA TGTGCCATCAGTCCCTCGGAGGGGACTTCCAATCAGCCCCAGCATTTT.

The genes are TRBV7-9 and TRBJ1-1, with TRBD1 matching over 8 bases. CDR1 SEHNR and CDR2 FQNEAQ come from the germline V gene (reference sequence). The length of the CDR3 is 13 residues. The V and J ends lost 4 bases and 6 bases, in that order; junction bases with no gene match: 4. CDR3 DNA sequence: TGTGCCAGCAGCTGGACGACAGGGGCTGAAGCTTTCTTT. It specifies CASSWTTGAEAFF.

The count of this clone is one. This chain joins TRBV3-1 (or the pseudogene TRBV3-2) and TRBJ1-6, with 8 bases matching TRBD1. After removal of 1 base from V and 4 bases from J, the junction contained 3 bases not matched to a gene. This CDR3 has 16 amino acids. Germline values: CDR1 LGHDT, CDR2 YNNKEL (reference sequence). The CDR3 bases are TGTGCCAGCAGCCAAGGAGGGACAGGATATAATTCACCCCTCCACTTT. Its protein is CASSQGGTGYNSPLHF.

This chain connects TRBV19 to TRBJ2-5; tentatively, D is TRBD2 (6 bases). Germline CDR1 reads LNHDA; CDR2 reads SQIVND (reference sequence). CDR3 length equals 16 residues. Trimming left V 3 bases short and J 4 bases short, with 18 bases between. The DNA of the CDR3 is TGTGCCAGTAGTATCGGCGTCGGGGGACTGGTAGAGACCCAGTACTTC. It is translated as CASSIGVGGLVETQYF. The full variable domain, completed using reference TRBV19 and TRBJ2-5, is DGGITQSPKYLFRKEGQNVTLSCEQNLNHDAMYWYRQDPGQGLRLIYYSQIVNDFQKGDIAEGYSVSREKKESFPLTVTSAQKNPTAFYLCASSIGVGGLVETQYFGPGTRLLVL.

The gene calls are TRBV7-9 and TRBJ2-3; D might be TRBD1 (6 bases). CDR1 SEHNR and CDR2 FQNEAQ come from the germline V gene (reference sequence). This CDR3 is built from 17 residues. Trimming shortened V by 5 bases and J by 1 base, and 19 bases separated the two germline ends. CDR3 sequence (DNA): TGTGCCAGCAGCGGCGACCTAGGACAGTCCCGCACAGATACGCAGTATTTT. As protein: CASSGDLGQSRTDTQYF.

J is TRBJ1-1 and V is TRBV30; tentatively, D is TRBD1 (6 bases). V lost 5 bases and J 4 bases, leaving 11 bases between the germline ends. Looked up from germline, CDR1 is GTSNPN and CDR2 is SVGIG (reference sequence). The CDR3 is 12 residues long. DNA for the CDR3: TGTGCCTGGCAACAGGGCGTCACTGAAGCTTTCTTT. Its translation: CAWQQGVTEAFF.

This clone was recorded only once. V and J are TRBV6-2 or TRBV6-3 and TRBJ2-1; no clear D. V lost 0 bases and J lost 3, with 6 bases in between. Germline loops: CDR1 MNHEY, CDR2 SVGEGT. The CDR3 has 14 amino acids. For the CDR3, the DNA is TGTGCCAGCAGTTACTCGAGTCTCTACAATGAGCAGTTCTTC. Translation gives CASSYSSLYNEQFF.

Concerning this clone itself: Germline is not matched at one junction end, which may reflect a read error. The chain combines TRBV6-6 with TRBJ1-1, with TRBD1 matching over 9 bases. The germline CDR1 and CDR2 sequences are MNHNY and SVGAGI (reference sequence). The CDR3 length is 13 residues. The CDR3 DNA reads as TGTGCCAGCAGTTACGTCACAGGGGGCAGGGACCATTTT. It yields the protein CASSYVTGGRDHF.

This clone was recorded once. V and J are TRBV18 and TRBJ2-1; D is unresolved. This CDR3 spans 12 amino acids. CDR1 and CDR2 (germline): KGHSH, LQKENI. The V end was cut by 3 bases, the J end by 8 bases, with 8 bases between. CDR3 amino acids: CASSPPSYEQFF. Here the CDR3 DNA reads TGTGCCAGCTCACCCCCCTCCTATGAGCAGTTCTTC.